The 23 T cell receptor beta chains below all came from one sample that was sequenced in a study of blood T cells in healthy people across ages. The use of a sample-barcoded 5' primer and a J-beta primer mix characterized a second PCR of roughly 6 to 12 cycles. TCRdb processed the 5' RACE reads anew with MiXCR; each CDR3 protein has one entry. The data contain 1.5 million to 2 million distinct CDR3 sequences, around 50% of them seen just once; the ten biggest clones take up roughly 2%. Sequenced sample: blood. All receptors come from a middle-aged woman in good health.

This clonotype has a handful of counts. The chain couples TRBV9 to TRBJ1-6, with D perhaps matching TRBD1 (5 bases). Germline assignment: CDR1 SGDLS and CDR2 YYNGEE. V lost 0 bases to trimming and J lost 7 bases, with 8 bases between them. The CDR3 runs to 14 residues. Written as DNA, the CDR3 is TGTGCCAGCAGCGTAGAGGGGTACAATTCACCCCTCCACTTT. It is translated as CASSVEGYNSPLHF.

This clonotype has more than one count but fewer than ten. V is TRBV5-1 and J is TRBJ1-6; 9 bases are a match to TRBD1. Trimming took 3 bases from V and 10 from J; bases not matched to a gene: 8. CDR1 is SGHRS, CDR2 YFSETQ, per germline. The CDR3 spans 15 residues. CDR3 loop: CASSSGQGLWSPLHF. The CDR3 DNA is TGCGCCAGCAGCTCGGGACAGGGCCTTTGGTCACCCCTCCACTTT. Full variable domain (rest looked up from reference TRBV5-1 and TRBJ1-6): KAGVTQTPRYLIKTRGQQVTLSCSPISGHRSVSWYQQTPGQGLQFLFEYFSETQRNKGNFPGRFSGRQFSNSRSEMNVSTLELGDSALYLCASSSGQGLWSPLHFGNGTRLTVT.

This clonotype has more than one count but fewer than ten. CDR3 sequence: CASSYLNTQYF. Written as DNA, the CDR3 is TGTGCCAGCAGTTATTTGAATACGCAGTATTTT. This chain connects TRBV6-5 to TRBJ2-3; D gene ambiguous. The V end was cut by 3 bases, the J end by 7 bases, with 5 bases between. The germline CDR1 and CDR2 sequences are MNHEY and SVGAGI. The CDR3 covers 11 residues.

This clonotype occurred a few times. The chain combines TRBV28 with TRBJ1-2; D is possibly TRBD1 (5 bases). The V and J ends lost 5 bases and 4 bases respectively, with 20 bases between them. Looked up from germline, CDR1 is MDHEN and CDR2 is SYDVKM. The CDR3 spans 16 residues. CDR3 in amino acids: CASSRPGTPLGYGYTF. CDR3 DNA sequence: TGTGCCAGCAGTCGGCCGGGGACGCCTTTGGGCTATGGCTACACCTTC.

In its sample, this clonotype was seen a few times. The chain couples TRBV4-3 to TRBJ1-4, with D perhaps matching TRBD1 (6 bases). The ends were cut back, 0 bases at V and 3 bases at J, with 11 bases in the middle. CDR1 and CDR2 (germline): LGHNA, YSLEER. The CDR3 covers 16 residues. CDR3 residues: CASSQELGGPNEKLFF. DNA for the CDR3: TGCGCCAGCAGCCAAGAGCTTGGGGGCCCTAATGAAAAACTGTTTTTT.

The rearrangement uses TRBV6-6 and TRBJ1-6, with D possibly matching TRBD1 (6 bases). The CDR3 consists of 13 residues. The V end was cut by 7 bases, the J end by 7 bases, with 11 bases between. Germline V gives CDR1 MNHNY, CDR2 SVGAGI (reference sequence). The DNA for the CDR3 is TGTGCCAGCAAGCAGGGGTCGAATTCACCCCTCCACTTT. This gives the protein CASKQGSNSPLHF.

This chain links TRBV24-1 with TRBJ2-3; 7 bases fit TRBD2. The CDR3 extends over 17 amino acids. V shed 4 bases and J 4 bases; nucleotides not matched to a gene: 13. Germline V CDR1 and CDR2: KGHDR, SFDVKD. CDR3: CATSDPGRNVGSDTQYF. The CDR3 DNA follows: TGTGCCACCAGTGACCCCGGGAGGAATGTTGGATCAGATACGCAGTATTTT.

In DNA form, the CDR3 reads TGTGCCAGCACCGCCGGAGGGGGGCGAGGTCAAGAGACCCAGTACTTC. Translation: CASTAGGGRGQETQYF. This chain joins TRBV9 and TRBJ2-5; D is possibly TRBD1 or TRBD2 (6 bases each). The CDR3 length is 16 residues. The germline V gene encodes CDR1 SGDLS and CDR2 YYNGEE. Trimming took off 6 bases at V and 2 bases at J, with 20 bases between the two ends. Using reference TRBV9 and TRBJ2-5 for the parts outside the CDR3, the full variable domain is DSGVTQTPKHLITATGQRVTLRCSPRSGDLSVYWYQQSLDQGLQFLIQYYNGEERAKGNILERFSAQQFPDLHSELNLSSLELGDSALYFCASTAGGGRGQETQYFGPGTRLLVL.

The rearrangement uses TRBV3-1 and TRBJ2-1, with D perhaps TRBD1 (6 bases). The V and J ends lost 4 bases and 4 bases respectively, with 17 bases between them. The CDR3 is 16 amino acids. CDR1 is LGHDT, CDR2 YNNKEL, per germline (reference sequence). The CDR3 spells CASSPAGTTYYNEQFF. DNA of the CDR3: TGTGCCAGCAGCCCCGCCGGGACAACGTATTACAATGAGCAGTTCTTC.

The CDR3 loop reads CASSHVPGTEYERWTDTQYF. CDR3 bases: TGTGCCAGCAGTCACGTCCCCGGGACAGAGTATGAGAGATGGACAGATACGCAGTATTTT. The J gene is TRBJ2-3, the V gene TRBV7-9, with TRBD1 identical over 7 bases. CDR3 length: 20 residues. Germline assignment: CDR1 SEHNR and CDR2 FQNEAQ (reference sequence). After removal of 6 bases from V and 3 bases from J, the junction contained 24 bases not matched to a gene.

This sequence joins TRBV28 and TRBJ1-5; weak D call: TRBD1 (5 bases). The CDR3 covers 16 residues. The V end was cut by 5 bases, the J end by 8 bases, with 22 bases between. CDR1 is MDHEN and CDR2 is SYDVKM in the germline V gene. The CDR3 here is CASSAGTQGGYEPQHF. CDR3 sequence (DNA): TGTGCCAGCAGTGCAGGCACCCAGGGAGGGTATGAGCCCCAGCATTTT.

This clonotype has just a few counts. The rearrangement links TRBV20-1 to TRBJ1-2; D is undetermined. The CDR3 is 14 amino acids. Germline V gene sequence: CDR1 DFQATT, CDR2 SNEGSKA (reference sequence). V was cut by 3 bases and J by 4 bases, with 15 bases left in between. CDR3 nucleotide sequence: TGCAGTGCTAGCGACGGAAAGGCCCCCTATGGCTACACCTTC. Translation gives CSASDGKAPYGYTF.

V usage is TRBV11-2 and J usage is TRBJ2-2, with 11 bases aligning to TRBD1. CDR3 length: 17 residues. V lost 1 base and J lost 1; bases outside the gene matches: 2. The germline CDR1 and CDR2 sequences are SGHAT and FQNNGV. CDR3: CASSLGTGGENTGELFF. CDR3 bases: TGTGCCAGCAGCTTAGGGACAGGGGGCGAGAACACCGGGGAGCTGTTTTTT.

The J gene is TRBJ2-5, the V gene TRBV5-1, with D perhaps matching TRBD1 (6 bases). This CDR3 comprises 14 residues. The germline V gene has CDR1 SGHRS and CDR2 YFSETQ. V shed 1 base and J shed 5 bases, with 12 bases lying between them. The CDR3 loop reads CASSLPTQGETQYF. The CDR3 bases are TGCGCCAGCAGCTTGCCCACACAGGGTGAGACCCAGTACTTC. Full variable domain (rest looked up from reference TRBV5-1 and TRBJ2-5): KAGVTQTPRYLIKTRGQQVTLSCSPISGHRSVSWYQQTPGQGLQFLFEYFSETQRNKGNFPGRFSGRQFSNSRSEMNVSTLELGDSALYLCASSLPTQGETQYFGPGTRLLVL.

This clonotype turned up a few times. The gene calls are TRBV9 and TRBJ1-2; 9 nucleotides agree with TRBD1. Germline CDR1 SGDLS, CDR2 YYNGEE. The CDR3 runs to 15 residues. The V gene end was trimmed by 4 bases and the J gene end by 8 bases; junction bases not matched to a gene: 12. The CDR3 DNA follows: TGTGCCAGCAGCCCAAATACAGGGGGCGCGAGCGGCTACACCTTC. Its protein product is CASSPNTGGASGYTF.

This clonotype turned up a few times. The chain couples TRBV5-6 to TRBJ2-5; 8 bases map to TRBD1. With 1 base clipped from V and 0 bases from J, the junction kept 5 bases outside the gene matches. This CDR3 has 16 amino acids. Germline values: CDR1 SGHDT, CDR2 YYEEEE. CDR3 nucleotide sequence: TGTGCCAGCAGCTTGTATCAGGGGGCGAACCAAGAGACCCAGTACTTC. As protein: CASSLYQGANQETQYF.

This clonotype has a handful of counts. This chain uses TRBV7-2 with TRBJ2-5; the D is unclear. Germline CDR1 and CDR2: SGHTA and FQGNSA. The V gene lost 0 bases and the J gene lost 9 bases, with 17 bases spanning the gap. The CDR3 has 15 amino acids. For the CDR3, the DNA is TGTGCCAGCAGCTTAGCCCTTCGATCTGTGGTTCCCCAGTACTTC. This translates into CASSLALRSVVPQYF.

The chain links TRBV20-1 to TRBJ2-1; D call uncertain. Germline V lookup: CDR1 DFQATT, CDR2 SNEGSKA (reference sequence). Trimming shortened V by 5 bases and J by 0 bases, and 11 bases separated the two germline ends. This CDR3 region has 14 residues. CDR3 sequence: CSAQDRSSYNEQFF. CDR3 in DNA: TGCAGTGCTCAGGACCGCAGCTCCTACAATGAGCAGTTCTTC.

The V call is TRBV28, the J call TRBJ1-6; weak D call: TRBD1 (6 bases). This CDR3 spans 17 amino acids. Trimming took off 9 bases at V and 0 bases at J, with 18 bases between the two ends. CDR1 and CDR2 (germline): MDHEN, SYDVKM. The CDR3 here is CARFPHGGSSYNSPLHF. Written as DNA, the CDR3 is TGTGCCAGATTTCCCCACGGGGGCAGCTCCTATAATTCACCCCTCCACTTT.

The chain recombines TRBV7-9 with TRBJ1-1; 7 bases agree with TRBD1. The V and J ends lost 2 bases and 0 bases, in that order; junction bases with no gene match: 3. CDR1 SEHNR and CDR2 FQNEAQ come from the germline V gene (reference sequence). This CDR3 has 15 residues. As DNA, the CDR3 is TGTGCCAGCAGCTTAAACAGGGGAATGAACACTGAAGCTTTCTTT. Its translation is CASSLNRGMNTEAFF.

This clonotype was recorded a few times. The V call is TRBV20-1, the J call TRBJ2-1; unclear D gene. Germline V gene data show CDR1 as DFQATT and CDR2 as SNEGSKA (reference sequence). The CDR3 runs to 12 residues. The V end lost 3 bases, the J end lost 5 bases, and 8 bases lay between the germline ends. CDR3 nucleotide sequence: TGCAGTGCTAGGTGGCTAAACAATGAGCAGTTCTTC. It specifies CSARWLNNEQFF.

This rearrangement joins TRBV4-3 to TRBJ2-7; no reliable D call. Trimming pared 0 bases from V and 3 bases from J, leaving 6 bases between. The CDR3 loop spans 13 amino acids. Germline CDR1 is LGHNA and CDR2 is YSLEER. CDR3 bases: TGCGCCAGCAGCCAAGAACCGCACTACGAGCAGTACTTC. Translated: CASSQEPHYEQYF.

The chain employs TRBV28 and TRBJ1-6, with D perhaps TRBD1 (6 bases). Germline V CDR1 and CDR2: MDHEN, SYDVKM. The CDR3 has 16 residues. Trimming took off 3 bases at V and 9 bases at J, with 18 bases between the two ends. This chain's CDR3 is CASSLGLGGATSPLHF. DNA of the CDR3: TGTGCCAGCAGTTTGGGCCTGGGGGGCGCAACTTCACCCCTCCACTTT.